This passage covers 14 T cell receptor beta chains from one sample sequenced in a study of patients and donors after allogeneic stem cell transplantation. One entry per CDR3 protein, called by TCRdb with MiXCR from the RT-PCR reads. The sample includes hundreds of thousands of distinct CDR3 sequences, 16% of them seen just once. Specimen: blood, either unsorted or a sorted T cell fraction (not recorded which). The receptors originated from a human donor who was either an allogeneic HSCT recipient or a stem cell or donor lymphocyte infusion donor (not recorded which). It is not recorded whose cells these are; they may come from a transplant donor.

The chain carries TRBV5-1 and TRBJ2-7; 7 bases fit TRBD2. Trimming removed 4 bases from V and 3 bases from J; junction bases left unmatched: 7. The germline V gene encodes CDR1 SGHRS and CDR2 YFSETQ. This CDR3 has 14 amino acids. In nucleotides, the CDR3 is TGCGCCAGCAGCCTCGACAGCGGGGTCTACGAGCAGTACTTC. It is translated as CASSLDSGVYEQYF.

The rearrangement uses TRBV27 and TRBJ2-1; 7 bases align to TRBD1. There are 16 residues in the CDR3. The germline V gene encodes CDR1 MNHEY and CDR2 SMNVEV (reference sequence). V was clipped by 0 bases and J by 2 bases; unmatched bases: 4. The CDR3 loop reads CASSLSVDRAYNEQFF. The CDR3 nucleotides read TGTGCCAGCAGTTTATCGGTTGACAGGGCCTACAATGAGCAGTTCTTC.

CDR3 amino acids: CASSFSGRVIFAPGELFF. The DNA for the CDR3 is TGTGCCAGCAGCTTCTCGGGACGAGTCATTTTCGCTCCCGGGGAGCTGTTTTTT. The chain employs TRBV7-6 and TRBJ2-2; either TRBD1 or TRBD2 may supply D (5 bases each). V was pared by 3 bases and J by 6 bases, with 23 bases between. The V gene's germline CDR1 is SGHVS and CDR2 FNYEAQ. This CDR3 contains 18 residues.

This clonotype was seen many times. V and J are TRBV12-3 or TRBV12-4 and TRBJ1-5; maybe TRBD1 (6 bases). The V end lost 4 bases, the J end lost 2 bases, and 18 bases lay between the germline ends. The CDR3 length is 17 residues. The CDR3 sequence is CASSSQNRDMGNQPQHF. The CDR3 nucleotides read TGTGCCAGCAGTTCGCAGAACAGGGATATGGGCAATCAGCCCCAGCATTTT.

This clonotype was seen only a few times. The gene calls are TRBV10-3 and TRBJ2-7; TRBD1 is a possible D gene (5 bases). V was cut by 2 bases and J by 0 bases, with 14 bases left in between. The germline gives CDR1 ENHRY, CDR2 SYGVKD. The CDR3 is 16 amino acids. DNA for the CDR3: TGTGCCATCAGTGAGGGGCGACAGACGAGCTCCTACGAGCAGTACTTC. This encodes CAISEGRQTSSYEQYF.

There are many counts of this clonotype. V and J are TRBV9 and TRBJ2-3; weak D call: TRBD2 (6 bases). V was shortened by 5 bases and J by 3 bases, with 10 bases between the two germline ends. Germline assignment: CDR1 SGDLS and CDR2 YYNGEE. This CDR3 is built from 13 residues. The CDR3 protein is CASRSRGTDTQYF. The DNA for the CDR3 is TGTGCCAGCAGATCCCGGGGGACAGATACGCAGTATTTT.

This clonotype was found a few times. Here the CDR3 reads CATSDFSNEQFF. In DNA, the CDR3 is TGTGCCACCAGTGATTTCAGCAATGAGCAGTTCTTC. The chain has TRBV24-1 and TRBJ2-1, with unresolved D. CDR1 KGHDR and CDR2 SFDVKD come from the germline V gene. This CDR3 contains 12 residues. V dropped 1 base and J dropped 6 bases, with 3 bases sitting between them.

This chain uses TRBV5-1 with TRBJ2-1; 11 bases are a match to TRBD2. The trim removed 7 bases at V and 4 bases at J, leaving 7 bases unmatched. The CDR3 covers 15 residues. CDR1 and CDR2 from the germline V gene are SGHRS and YFSETQ. This CDR3 is CASGHGTSGYNEQFF. The CDR3 nucleotides are TGCGCCAGCGGGCACGGGACTAGCGGATACAATGAGCAGTTCTTC.

This clonotype has at least ten counts. The CDR3 reads CASSSGLAPGETQYF. CDR3 nucleotide sequence: TGTGCCAGCAGCTCGGGACTAGCTCCGGGGGAGACCCAGTACTTC. The V gene is TRBV11-2, the J gene TRBJ2-5; TRBD2 agrees at 9 bases. Germline assignment: CDR1 SGHAT and CDR2 FQNNGV. Trimming cost V 4 bases and J 5 bases; bases outside gene matches: 8. This CDR3 is 15 amino acids long. Full variable domain (remainder filled in from reference TRBV11-2 and TRBJ2-5): EAGVAQSPRYKIIEKRQSVAFWCNPISGHATLYWYQQILGQGPKLLIQFQNNGVVDDSQLPKDRFSAERLKGVDSTLKIQPAKLEDSAVYLCASSSGLAPGETQYFGPGTRLLVL.

This clonotype turned up a few times. V gene TRBV9 combines with J gene TRBJ2-2; 7 positions match TRBD1. The junction had 14 bases not matched to a gene; V was cut back by 2 bases and J by 4 bases. Germline values: CDR1 SGDLS, CDR2 YYNGEE. The CDR3 runs 18 residues. The CDR3 protein is CASSVNRDRESFTGELFF. The CDR3, as DNA: TGTGCCAGCAGCGTGAACCGGGACAGAGAAAGTTTCACCGGGGAGCTGTTTTTT.

This clonotype turned up a few times. The rearrangement uses TRBV19 and TRBJ1-2; TRBD1 matches 8 bases. Germline assignment: CDR1 LNHDA and CDR2 SQIVND (reference sequence). The length of the CDR3 is 15 residues. Trimming at V came to 7 bases and at J to 3 bases, leaving 10 bases not matched to a gene. CDR3 in DNA: TGTGCCAGTACCCCTTGGCAGGGGGCCGACTATGGCTACACCTTC. This sequence encodes CASTPWQGADYGYTF.

The table lists this clonotype with a few counts. This chain uses TRBV12-3 or TRBV12-4 with TRBJ1-2, with 7 bases identical to TRBD1. This CDR3 is built from 12 residues. V lost 5 bases, J lost 6 bases, and 3 bases stayed unmatched. CDR3 nucleotides: TGTGCCAGCAGTCAAGACAGGGATGGCTACACCTTC. The encoded protein is CASSQDRDGYTF.

This clonotype was picked up a small number of times. This chain uses TRBV5-1 with TRBJ1-5; 9 nucleotides line up with TRBD1. The CDR3 covers 16 residues. Germline assignment: CDR1 SGHRS and CDR2 YFSETQ. V dropped 6 bases and J dropped 6; count of bases not matched to a gene: 13. The DNA for the CDR3 is TGCGCCAGCACCCTTCGGGACAGGGTAAGGAGTCAGCCCCAGCATTTT. It encodes CASTLRDRVRSQPQHF.

This clonotype was detected many times. The chain links TRBV20-1 to TRBJ2-7; 8 positions agree with TRBD2. V lost 3 bases to trimming and J lost 3 bases; unmatched junction nucleotides: 13. The CDR3 runs to 16 residues. Looked up from germline, CDR1 is DFQATT and CDR2 is SNEGSKA (reference sequence). CDR3 protein: CSASRPGGGLGYEQYF. In DNA, the CDR3 is TGCAGTGCTAGCCGTCCGGGGGGGGGCTTGGGCTACGAGCAGTACTTC.